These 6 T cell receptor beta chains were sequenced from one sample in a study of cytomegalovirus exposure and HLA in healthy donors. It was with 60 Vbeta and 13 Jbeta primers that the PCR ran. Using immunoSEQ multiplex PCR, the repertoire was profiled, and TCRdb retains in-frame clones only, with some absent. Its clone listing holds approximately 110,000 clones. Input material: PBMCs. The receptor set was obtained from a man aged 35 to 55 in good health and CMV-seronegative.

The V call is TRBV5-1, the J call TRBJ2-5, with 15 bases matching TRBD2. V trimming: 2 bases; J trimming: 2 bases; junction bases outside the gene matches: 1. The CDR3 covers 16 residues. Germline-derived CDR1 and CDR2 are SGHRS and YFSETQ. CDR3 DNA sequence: TGCGCCAGCAGCTTCGGACTAGCGGGAGGGCAAGAGACCCAGTACTTC. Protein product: CASSFGLAGGQETQYF.

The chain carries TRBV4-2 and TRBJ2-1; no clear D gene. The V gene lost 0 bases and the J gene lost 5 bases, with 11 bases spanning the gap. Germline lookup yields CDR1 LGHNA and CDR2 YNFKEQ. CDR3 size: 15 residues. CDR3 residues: CASSQEAALDNEQFF. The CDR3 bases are TGTGCCAGCAGCCAAGAGGCCGCCCTAGACAATGAGCAGTTCTTC.

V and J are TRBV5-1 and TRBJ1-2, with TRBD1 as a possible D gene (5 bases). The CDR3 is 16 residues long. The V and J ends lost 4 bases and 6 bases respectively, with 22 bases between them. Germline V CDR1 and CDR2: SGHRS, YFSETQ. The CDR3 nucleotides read TGCGCCAGCAGCGCCGGGGGTGGCAGGGCCTTTAATGGCTACACCTTC. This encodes CASSAGGGRAFNGYTF. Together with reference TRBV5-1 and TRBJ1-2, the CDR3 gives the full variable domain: KAGVTQTPRYLIKTRGQQVTLSCSPISGHRSVSWYQQTPGQGLQFLFEYFSETQRNKGNFPGRFSGRQFSNSRSEMNVSTLELGDSALYLCASSAGGGRAFNGYTFGSGTRLTVV.

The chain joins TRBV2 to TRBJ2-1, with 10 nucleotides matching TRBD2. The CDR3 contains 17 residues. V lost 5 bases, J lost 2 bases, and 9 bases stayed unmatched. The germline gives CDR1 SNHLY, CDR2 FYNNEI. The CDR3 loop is CASSKNSGRRTYNEQFF. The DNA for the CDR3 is TGTGCCAGCAGTAAGAATAGCGGGAGGCGGACCTACAATGAGCAGTTCTTC. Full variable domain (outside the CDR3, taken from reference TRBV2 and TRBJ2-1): EPEVTQTPSHQVTQMGQEVILRCVPISNHLYFYWYRQILGQKVEFLVSFYNNEISEKSEIFDDQFSVERPDGSNFTLKIRSTKLEDSAMYFCASSKNSGRRTYNEQFFGPGTRLTVL.

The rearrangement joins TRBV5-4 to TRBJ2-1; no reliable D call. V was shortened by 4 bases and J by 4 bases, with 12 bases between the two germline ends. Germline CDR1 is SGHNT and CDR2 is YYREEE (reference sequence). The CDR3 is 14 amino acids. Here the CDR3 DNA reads TGTGCCAGCAGCCCAATTGGGCCTTACAATGAGCAGTTCTTC. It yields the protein CASSPIGPYNEQFF.

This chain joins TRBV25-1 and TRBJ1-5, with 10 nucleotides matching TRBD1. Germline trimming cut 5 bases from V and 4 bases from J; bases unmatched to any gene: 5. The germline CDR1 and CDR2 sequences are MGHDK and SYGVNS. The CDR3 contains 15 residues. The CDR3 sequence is CASSPRGQGNQPQHF. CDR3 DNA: TGTGCCAGCAGTCCCCGGGGACAGGGGAATCAGCCCCAGCATTTT.